These T cell receptor beta chains were read from a single sample in a study of CD8 T cells in Susac syndrome. TCRdb re-analysed the immunoSEQ multiplex PCR reads in MiXCR, keeping a single row per CDR3 protein. The sample contains hundreds of thousands of distinct CDR3 sequences, around 93% of which appear only once. What was sequenced was CD4+ T cells from PBMCs. These receptors were collected from a human donor with multiple sclerosis. The CDR3 runs from the conserved cysteine through the conserved F or W. The order of the fields is V gene, J gene, clone size, D gene, CDR3 protein, CDR3 DNA. D genes are given only for firm matches. Expanded clones get a size class; other rows say once, few or many, or leave the size out.

v_gene: TRBV20-1
j_gene: TRBJ2-3
abundance: .
d_gene: .
CDR3aa: CSARASGDTQYF
CDR3nt: TGCAGTGCTAGAGCTTCTGGGGATACGCAGTATTTT

v_gene: TRBV4-2
j_gene: TRBJ1-6
abundance: .
d_gene: TRBD1
CDR3aa: CASSQEDRGGSPLHF
CDR3nt: TGTGCCAGCAGCCAAGAGGACAGGGGCGGTTCACCCCTCCACTTT

v_gene: TRBV7-7
j_gene: TRBJ2-5
abundance: few
d_gene: TRBD2
CDR3aa: CASSWGLAGGEETQYF
CDR3nt: TGTGCTAGCAGCTGGGGACTAGCGGGAGGGGAAGAGACCCAGTACTTC

v_gene: TRBV27
j_gene: TRBJ2-1
abundance: .
d_gene: .
CDR3aa: CASRKIGIEQFF
CDR3nt: TGTGCCAGCAGAAAAATCGGCATTGAGCAGTTCTTC

v_gene: TRBV7-2
j_gene: TRBJ2-3
abundance: once
d_gene: .
CDR3aa: CASSLQRGLSDTQYF
CDR3nt: TGTGCCAGCAGCTTACAACGGGGGTTATCAGATACGCAGTATTTT

v_gene: TRBV19
j_gene: TRBJ2-3
abundance: .
d_gene: .
CDR3aa: CASSRTASTDTQYF
CDR3nt: TGTGCCAGTAGTAGGACAGCTAGCACAGATACGCAGTATTTT

v_gene: TRBV7-9
j_gene: TRBJ2-2
abundance: .
d_gene: TRBD2
CDR3aa: CASSLGLAANTGELFF
CDR3nt: TGTGCCAGCAGCTTAGGTCTAGCGGCCAACACCGGGGAGCTGTTTTTT

v_gene: TRBV19
j_gene: TRBJ1-5
abundance: few
d_gene: TRBD1
CDR3aa: CASSRDRDNQPQHF
CDR3nt: TGTGCCAGTAGCCGGGACAGGGACAATCAGCCCCAGCATTTT

v_gene: TRBV2
j_gene: TRBJ2-3
abundance: .
d_gene: TRBD2
CDR3aa: CASRPGLAASTDTQYF
CDR3nt: TGTGCCAGCAGACCGGGACTAGCGGCTAGCACAGATACGCAGTATTTT

v_gene: TRBV30
j_gene: TRBJ2-2
abundance: .
d_gene: .
CDR3aa: CAWSVGAPGGELFF
CDR3nt: TGTGCCTGGAGTGTAGGAGCTCCTGGCGGGGAGCTGTTTTTT

v_gene: TRBV6-5
j_gene: TRBJ1-2
abundance: once
d_gene: .
CDR3aa: CASTPLTGRVGYTF
CDR3nt: TGTGCCAGCACACCCTTGACAGGAAGAGTGGGCTACACCTTC

v_gene: TRBV2
j_gene: TRBJ2-5
abundance: .
d_gene: .
CDR3aa: CASLARVLQETQYF
CDR3nt: TGTGCCAGCCTGGCTAGAGTACTTCAAGAGACCCAGTACTTC

v_gene: TRBV5-6
j_gene: TRBJ2-1
abundance: .
d_gene: .
CDR3aa: CASSLFGGEQFF
CDR3nt: TGTGCCAGCAGCTTGTTCGGTGGCGAGCAGTTCTTC

v_gene: TRBV7-2
j_gene: TRBJ2-1
abundance: .
d_gene: .
CDR3aa: CASSLFIRGGTASNEQFF
CDR3nt: TGTGCCAGCAGCTTATTCATCCGAGGCGGGACAGCCTCTAATGAGCAGTTCTTC

v_gene: TRBV6-6
j_gene: TRBJ1-2
abundance: .
d_gene: .
CDR3aa: CASSYGEEGYTF
CDR3nt: TGTGCCAGCAGTTATGGGGAGGAGGGCTACACCTTC

v_gene: TRBV20-1
j_gene: TRBJ2-1
abundance: .
d_gene: TRBD1
CDR3aa: CSAEGDSSYNEQFF
CDR3nt: TGCAGTGCTGAGGGGGACAGCTCCTACAATGAGCAGTTCTTC

v_gene: TRBV12-3/TRBV12-4
j_gene: TRBJ2-7
abundance: once
d_gene: .
CDR3aa: CASSFQLGTYEQYF
CDR3nt: TGTGCCAGCAGTTTTCAACTAGGAACCTACGAGCAGTACTTC

v_gene: TRBV6-6
j_gene: TRBJ2-7
abundance: .
d_gene: .
CDR3aa: CASVGRSSYEQYF
CDR3nt: TGTGCCAGCGTCGGCAGGAGCTCCTACGAGCAGTACTTC

v_gene: TRBV7-9
j_gene: TRBJ2-1
abundance: .
d_gene: TRBD2
CDR3aa: CASSQSGIRYNEQFF
CDR3nt: TGTGCCAGCAGCCAAAGCGGGATTCGTTACAATGAGCAGTTCTTC

v_gene: TRBV30
j_gene: TRBJ1-2
abundance: .
d_gene: TRBD1
CDR3aa: CACLPELRGPYGYTF
CDR3nt: TGTGCCTGCCTCCCCGAACTCAGGGGGCCCTATGGCTACACCTTC

v_gene: TRBV4-1
j_gene: TRBJ2-1
abundance: once
d_gene: .
CDR3aa: CASRTPGMGHNEQFF
CDR3nt: TGCGCCAGCAGAACGCCGGGGATGGGGCACAATGAGCAGTTCTTC

v_gene: TRBV25-1
j_gene: TRBJ2-3
abundance: .
d_gene: TRBD2
CDR3aa: CASSDKLAGGPGTDTQYF
CDR3nt: TGTGCCAGCAGTGATAAACTAGCGGGGGGGCCCGGCACAGATACGCAGTATTTT

v_gene: TRBV7-2
j_gene: TRBJ1-1
abundance: .
d_gene: .
CDR3aa: CASSLVMGVRNTEAFF
CDR3nt: TGTGCCAGCAGCTTAGTTATGGGTGTCAGGAACACTGAAGCTTTCTTT

v_gene: TRBV28
j_gene: TRBJ2-3
abundance: .
d_gene: .
CDR3aa: CAIDRRTGTDTQYF
CDR3nt: TGTGCCATCGACCGGAGGACGGGCACAGATACGCAGTATTTT

v_gene: TRBV10-3
j_gene: TRBJ1-5
abundance: .
d_gene: .
CDR3aa: CAITNGLNQPQHF
CDR3nt: TGTGCCATCACCAACGGGTTGAATCAGCCCCAGCATTTT

v_gene: TRBV28
j_gene: TRBJ1-1
abundance: once
d_gene: .
CDR3aa: CASGRLEAFF
CDR3nt: TGTGCCAGCGGCCGGCTAGAAGCTTTCTTT

v_gene: TRBV20-1
j_gene: TRBJ2-2
abundance: .
d_gene: TRBD2
CDR3aa: CSATRTSGYTGELFF
CDR3nt: TGCAGTGCTACCAGGACTAGCGGGTACACCGGGGAGCTGTTTTTT

v_gene: TRBV7-8
j_gene: TRBJ1-1
abundance: .
d_gene: TRBD1
CDR3aa: CASRPNRGNTEAFF
CDR3nt: TGTGCCAGCAGGCCCAACAGGGGTAATACTGAAGCTTTCTTT

v_gene: TRBV25-1
j_gene: TRBJ2-1
abundance: .
d_gene: .
CDR3aa: CASSEPRGANEQFF
CDR3nt: TGTGCCAGCAGTGAGCCCAGGGGGGCCAATGAGCAGTTCTTC